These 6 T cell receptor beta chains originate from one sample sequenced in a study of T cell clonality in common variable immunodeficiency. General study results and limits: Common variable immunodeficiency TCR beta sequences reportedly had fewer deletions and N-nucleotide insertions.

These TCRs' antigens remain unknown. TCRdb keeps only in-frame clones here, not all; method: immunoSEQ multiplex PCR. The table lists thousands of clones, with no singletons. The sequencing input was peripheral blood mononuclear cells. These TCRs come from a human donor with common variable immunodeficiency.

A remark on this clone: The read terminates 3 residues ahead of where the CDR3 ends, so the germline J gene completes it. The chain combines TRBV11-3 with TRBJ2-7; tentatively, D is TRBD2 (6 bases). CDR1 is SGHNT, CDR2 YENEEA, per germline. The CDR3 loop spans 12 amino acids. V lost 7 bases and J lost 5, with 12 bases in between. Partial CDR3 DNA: TGTGCCAGCACCGTACTAGCTCACGAG. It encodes CASTVLAHE. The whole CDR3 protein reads CASTVLAHEQYF.

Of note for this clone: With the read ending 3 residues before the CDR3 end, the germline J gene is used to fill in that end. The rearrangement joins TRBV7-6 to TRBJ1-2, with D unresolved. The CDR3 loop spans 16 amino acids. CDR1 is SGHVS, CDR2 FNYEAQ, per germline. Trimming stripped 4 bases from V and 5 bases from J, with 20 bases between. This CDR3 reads CASSSRRRDSGYGYTF. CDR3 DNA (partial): TGTGCCAGCAGCTCGAGGCGGCGGGATAGTGGTTATGGC.

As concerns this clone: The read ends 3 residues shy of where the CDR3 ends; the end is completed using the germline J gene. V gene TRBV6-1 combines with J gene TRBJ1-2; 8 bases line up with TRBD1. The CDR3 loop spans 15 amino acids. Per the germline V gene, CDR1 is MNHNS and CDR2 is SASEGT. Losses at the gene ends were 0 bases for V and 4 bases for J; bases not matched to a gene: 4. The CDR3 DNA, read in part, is TGTGCCAGCAGTGAAGCGGCAGGGGGCGGCTATGGC. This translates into CASSEAAGGGYG. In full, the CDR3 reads CASSEAAGGGYGYTF.

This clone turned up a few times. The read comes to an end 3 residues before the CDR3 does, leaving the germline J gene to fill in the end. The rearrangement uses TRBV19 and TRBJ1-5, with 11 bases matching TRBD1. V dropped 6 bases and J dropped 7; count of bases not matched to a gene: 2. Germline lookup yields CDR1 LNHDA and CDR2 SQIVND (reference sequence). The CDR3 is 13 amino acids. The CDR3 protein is CASRGTGGQPQHF. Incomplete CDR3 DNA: TGTGCCAGTAGAGGGACAGGGGGGCAGCCC.

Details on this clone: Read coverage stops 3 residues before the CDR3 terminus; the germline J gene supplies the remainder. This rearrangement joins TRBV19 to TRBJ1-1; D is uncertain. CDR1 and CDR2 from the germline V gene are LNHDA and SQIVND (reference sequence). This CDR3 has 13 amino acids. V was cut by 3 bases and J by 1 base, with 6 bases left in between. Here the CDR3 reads CASSISENTEAFF. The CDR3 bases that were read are TGTGCCAGTAGTATTAGTGAGAACACTGAA.

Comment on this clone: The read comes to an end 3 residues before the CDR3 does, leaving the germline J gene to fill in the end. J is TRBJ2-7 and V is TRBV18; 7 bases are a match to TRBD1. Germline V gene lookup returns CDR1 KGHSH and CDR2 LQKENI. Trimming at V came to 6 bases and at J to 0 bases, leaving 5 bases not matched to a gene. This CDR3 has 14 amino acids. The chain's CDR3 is CASSPDRDSYEQYF. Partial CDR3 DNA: TGTGCCAGCTCCCCTGACAGGGACTCCTACGAG. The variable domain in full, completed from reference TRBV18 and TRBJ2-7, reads NAGVMQNPRHLVRRRGQEARLRCSPMKGHSHVYWYRQLPEEGLKFMVYLQKENIIDESGMPKERFSAEFPKEGPSILRIQQVVRGDSAAYFCASSPDRDSYEQYFGPGTRLTVT.